Listed below are T cell receptor beta chains from one sample, sequenced in a study of control samples from healthy donors and cancer patients. Only in-frame clones appear in the TCRdb table, and some are missing; sequencing was by immunoSEQ multiplex PCR. The repertoire has approximately 100,000 clones, 90% of them found once; the top ten carry roughly 4.5%. Sample: blood. Source of these receptors: a human donor in good health. The donor label of this sample is uncertain. The CDR3 runs from the conserved cysteine through the conserved F or W. Fields, in order: D gene, clone size, J gene, V gene, CDR3 DNA, CDR3 protein. D genes are given only for firm matches. Some rows have no size entry. The others give once, few or many, or a class for an expanded clone.

D gene: TRBD1; clone size: NA; J gene: TRBJ2-7; V gene: TRBV28; CDR3 DNA: TGTGCCAGCAGTGCCCTGGGGGGGACAGGGGTCGGCGAGCAGTACTTC; CDR3 protein: CASSALGGTGVGEQYF
D gene: NA; clone size: NA; J gene: TRBJ2-2; V gene: TRBV4-2; CDR3 DNA: TGTGCCAGCAGCCCCGTTACCGGGGAGCTGTTTTTT; CDR3 protein: CASSPVTGELFF
D gene: NA; clone size: NA; J gene: TRBJ1-5; V gene: TRBV3-1/TRBV3-2; CDR3 DNA: TGTGCCAGCAGCCAAGATCACCAGGTCAGGCCCCAGCATTTT; CDR3 protein: CASSQDHQVRPQHF
D gene: NA; clone size: NA; J gene: TRBJ2-1; V gene: TRBV7-9; CDR3 DNA: TGTGCCAGCAGCCAAGCATCTTACAATGAGCAGTTCTTC; CDR3 protein: CASSQASYNEQFF
D gene: TRBD1; clone size: NA; J gene: TRBJ1-4; V gene: TRBV24-1; CDR3 DNA: TGTGCCACCAGTGATGGGGGACAGGCTCTTAATGAAAAACTGTTTTTT; CDR3 protein: CATSDGGQALNEKLFF
D gene: NA; clone size: once; J gene: TRBJ2-5; V gene: TRBV13; CDR3 DNA: TGTGCCAGCAGCTCAGGGTGGGGAGAGACCCAGTACTTC; CDR3 protein: CASSSGWGETQYF
D gene: TRBD1; clone size: NA; J gene: TRBJ2-7; V gene: TRBV19; CDR3 DNA: TGTGCCAGTAGTAAAAAGACAGGGGGACGCCCTTACGAGCAGTACTTC; CDR3 protein: CASSKKTGGRPYEQYF
D gene: TRBD2; clone size: NA; J gene: TRBJ2-1; V gene: TRBV9; CDR3 DNA: TGTGCCAGCAGCGTGGACCGGGGGGGCTCCTACAATGAGCAGTTCTTC; CDR3 protein: CASSVDRGGSYNEQFF
D gene: NA; clone size: NA; J gene: TRBJ1-6; V gene: TRBV7-9; CDR3 DNA: TGTGCCAGCAGCTTAGCGTTCACGGGGAGCTCACCCCTCCACTTT; CDR3 protein: CASSLAFTGSSPLHF
D gene: TRBD1; clone size: few; J gene: TRBJ1-6; V gene: TRBV6-5; CDR3 DNA: TGTGCCAGCACAATGACAGGGTCTGGGAATTCACCCCTCCACTTT; CDR3 protein: CASTMTGSGNSPLHF
D gene: TRBD1; clone size: NA; J gene: TRBJ2-7; V gene: TRBV19; CDR3 DNA: TGTGCCAGCGGGACAGCCAACTACGAGCAGTACTTC; CDR3 protein: CASGTANYEQYF
D gene: TRBD1; clone size: NA; J gene: TRBJ1-2; V gene: TRBV12-5; CDR3 DNA: TGTGCTAGTGGTGCCGGGACAGGGAGTCGTAGCACCTTC; CDR3 protein: CASGAGTGSRSTF
D gene: TRBD2; clone size: NA; J gene: TRBJ2-2; V gene: TRBV11-2; CDR3 DNA: TGTGCCAGCAGCTTAGACCCCGGGGGGGGCACCGGGGAGCTGTTTTTT; CDR3 protein: CASSLDPGGGTGELFF
D gene: NA; clone size: NA; J gene: TRBJ2-1; V gene: TRBV7-3; CDR3 DNA: TGTGCCAGCAGCTTGGGAGGGGGGTACAATGAGCAGTTCTTC; CDR3 protein: CASSLGGGYNEQFF
D gene: NA; clone size: NA; J gene: TRBJ2-2; V gene: TRBV21-1; CDR3 DNA: TGTGCCAGCAGCAAACCCCAGACAGGGTCCGGGGAGCTGTTTTTT; CDR3 protein: CASSKPQTGSGELFF
D gene: NA; clone size: NA; J gene: TRBJ2-1; V gene: TRBV18; CDR3 DNA: TGTGCCAGCTCACCACAAACAGCTTCCTACAATGAGCAGTTCTTC; CDR3 protein: CASSPQTASYNEQFF
D gene: NA; clone size: NA; J gene: TRBJ1-3; V gene: TRBV7-3; CDR3 DNA: TGTGCCAGCAGCGTGGACATTGGAAACACCATATATTTT; CDR3 protein: CASSVDIGNTIYF
D gene: NA; clone size: NA; J gene: TRBJ1-2; V gene: TRBV11-2; CDR3 DNA: TGTGCCAGCAGCCGAGTAGGGGGGCTTGACTATGGCTACACCTTC; CDR3 protein: CASSRVGGLDYGYTF
D gene: NA; clone size: NA; J gene: TRBJ2-5; V gene: TRBV19; CDR3 DNA: TGTGCCAGTAGTATTACGAGCCGGGAGACCCAGTACTTC; CDR3 protein: CASSITSRETQYF
D gene: TRBD1; clone size: NA; J gene: TRBJ1-1; V gene: TRBV14; CDR3 DNA: TGTGCCAGCAGCCTATCCGGGGTACAGGGGCTAGGCGCTTTCTTT; CDR3 protein: CASSLSGVQGLGAFF
D gene: NA; clone size: NA; J gene: TRBJ1-6; V gene: TRBV5-5; CDR3 DNA: TGTGCCAGCAGCTTGGAACTTTCGCGTTCACCCCTCCACTTT; CDR3 protein: CASSLELSRSPLHF
D gene: NA; clone size: NA; J gene: TRBJ1-4; V gene: TRBV5-1; CDR3 DNA: TGCGCCAGCAGCGGAAGAGGGCGAAACAATGAAAAACTGTTTTTT; CDR3 protein: CASSGRGRNNEKLFF
D gene: TRBD1; clone size: NA; J gene: TRBJ1-2; V gene: TRBV2; CDR3 DNA: TGTGCCAGCGGCCCGACAGGGCTGGGCGATGGCTACACCTTC; CDR3 protein: CASGPTGLGDGYTF